Listed here is a single TCR beta chain. Its antigen has not been determined. Inclusive of the bounding cysteine and phenylalanine, the CDR3 is 17 residues long. No DNA is listed. From the germline V gene, CDR1 is SQVTM and CDR2 is ANQGSEA. The library came from 5' RACE. For each TCR library, 3,000 to 4,000 ng of total RNA was used. For each sample, cDNA synthesis was carried out in eight separate reactions using SMARTScribe reverse transcriptase. During cDNA synthesis, unique molecular identifiers containing a 6-nucleotide sample barcode were introduced by template switching. Two nested PCRs of around 16 and 10 cycles amplified the TCRalpha and TCRbeta cDNA, and bead purification followed each PCR. Before amplification, cDNA was treated with uracil DNA-glycosylase and purified using the QIAquick PCR purification kit. The second PCR added Illumina TruSeq-compatible adapters along with sample-specific barcodes. TapeStation and Qubit were used to check library quality and concentration, and 4.5 to 6.5 ng of each library was pooled. Sequencing of pooled libraries was carried out on an Illumina HiSeq2500 single-index Rapid Run using 2 x 100 bp reads and custom sequencing primers. The authors processed their data as follows. MiGEC version 1.2.6 was used for UMI-based consensus assembly, which corrected PCR and sequencing errors. V(D)J alignment, clonotype assembly and CDR3 extraction were performed with MiXCR version 2.1.1. Gene usage, clonotype sharing and MAIT/NKT TCR abundance were normalised by analysing the top 1000, 10 000 and 20 000 clonotypes per sample. Diversity was computed as the inverse Simpson index with the vegan R package after downsampling to 27 000 UMIs. Paired Mann-Whitney U tests were applied to discordant twin pairs, with Benjamini-Hochberg correction for multiple testing. TCRdb reanalyzed the reads, keeping one entry per CDR3 protein sequence and omitting DNA. What appears here as the V and J calls and clone size reflects TCRdb's work, not the paper's. This sample's table carries 420,000 or so distinct CDR3 sequences. The ten top clones hold 2.4% of the sample.

From each donor, an approximately 2.3 ml peripheral blood sample was drawn into PAXgene tubes and stored at -80 degrees C. Total RNA was isolated from whole blood with the PAXgene blood miRNA kit on an automated QIAcube, without T cell sorting. Peripheral blood from monozygotic twin pairs, either concordant or discordant for inflammatory bowel disease, underwent deep TCRalpha and TCRbeta repertoire profiling that used unique molecular barcoding. Smoking habits were recorded for all twin pairs, and individuals were classified as current, former or never smokers. The sample belongs to a study of monozygotic twins with inflammatory bowel disease (dated by TCRdb to between 2017 and 2020). Broadly, across the study: The complete study included around 30 monozygotic twin pairs: 19 IBD-discordant Danish pairs and nine German pairs, of which four were IBD-concordant and five were IBD-discordant. Disease-associated traits were sought mainly through comparisons between IBD patients and their genetically identical healthy co-twins within discordant pairs. Each individual had, on average, about 151 000 unique TCRalpha sequences and 181 000 unique TCRbeta sequences available for analysis.

What the study reported, not specific to this receptor: Repertoire similarity did not differ between concordant and discordant twins, possibly due to limited statistical power. Compared with healthy twins, IBD patients shared fewer clonotypes with other individuals, and the difference was most pronounced in patients with signs of disease activity. Because patients were on differing immunosuppressive treatments, the repertoires may have picked up extra background noise and inter-individual variability. Distinction between different T cell subtypes could not be achieved in the analysis. The results gave no support for a single strong signal or clonotype linked to IBD. Measured by the inverse Simpson index, TCRbeta repertoire diversity was lower in IBD patients than in their healthy co-twins.

The receptor's source is a human donor with ulcerative colitis or Crohn's disease, or a healthy co-twin of an affected twin (not recorded which). This receptor chain uses TRBV29-1 and TRBJ2-1; as DNA is missing, the TRBD1 call by TCRdb cannot be tested. The source material was blood. The CDR3: CSVVEGGRGLGGNEQFF.